What follows is one T cell receptor beta chain and its context. The antigen is not known. The data were taken from a study of radiation and T cells in renal cell carcinoma. Study-wide points: In blood, top tumor clones expanded by 2 weeks, shrinking by 4.

The CDR3 loop spans 17 amino acids. Trimming took off 2 bases at V and 0 bases at J, with 11 bases between the two ends. In germline, CDR1 is ENHRY, CDR2 SYGVKD. Only in-frame clones appear in the TCRdb table, and some are missing; sequencing was by immunoSEQ multiplex PCR. The table records about 120,000 clones, 81% of them present only once. As for time point: blood 2 weeks post-SBRT. Regarding treatment: 15 Gy SBRT to primary tumor, nephrectomy 4 weeks later. After SBRT, blood was collected at 2 and 4 weeks, plus baseline. Sequencing used blood, obtained from a patient whose treatment included radiotherapy and nephrectomy. The receptor comes from a man aged 45 to 65 with renal cell carcinoma. The chain carries TRBV10-3 and TRBJ2-6; D is possibly TRBD1 (5 bases). The CDR3 spells CAISERQGRSGANVLTF. CDR3 in DNA: TGTGCCATCAGTGAGAGGCAGGGCCGCTCTGGGGCCAACGTCCTGACTTTC.